The 26 T cell receptor beta chains presented below share a single source sample, sequenced in a study of cytomegalovirus exposure and HLA in healthy donors. It was with 60 Vbeta and 13 Jbeta primers that the PCR ran. Some clones are missing from TCRdb's copy, which holds only in-frame ones; the method was immunoSEQ multiplex PCR. The sample includes about 200,000 clones, over 80% of them seen just once. The specimen sequenced was PBMCs. These receptors originate from a man aged 25-45 years in good health and CMV-seronegative.

The genes are TRBV28 and TRBJ1-2, with 7 nucleotides matching TRBD1. The CDR3 runs to 13 residues. Germline values: CDR1 MDHEN, CDR2 SYDVKM. The junction had 6 bases not matched to a gene; V was cut back by 8 bases and J by 3 bases. Here the CDR3 DNA reads TGTGCCAGCGGAGACAGGGCCTACTATGGCTACACCTTC. This gives the protein CASGDRAYYGYTF.

The chain uses TRBV4-1 and TRBJ2-3; a weak D match, TRBD1 (6 bases). Germline values: CDR1 MGHRA, CDR2 YSYEKL. The CDR3 runs 14 residues. Deletions cut 1 base from V and 6 bases from J, with 11 bases between. CDR3 sequence: CASSQGQAPDTQYF. Written as DNA, the CDR3 is TGCGCCAGCAGCCAAGGACAGGCTCCCGATACGCAGTATTTT.

The chain uses TRBV4-1 and TRBJ2-7, with TRBD2 matching over 12 bases. Germline V gene sequence: CDR1 MGHRA, CDR2 YSYEKL. J was trimmed by 4 bases and V by 5 bases; bases with no gene match: 12. The CDR3 extends over 17 amino acids. CDR3 DNA: TGCGCCAGCAGCAGAAATACTTTAGGACTAGCGGGGTACGAGCAGTACTTC. Its protein product is CASSRNTLGLAGYEQYF.

The gene calls are TRBV7-9 and TRBJ2-3; D gene uncertain. CDR3 length: 16 residues. Trimming shortened V by 1 base and J by 2 bases, and 13 bases separated the two germline ends. The germline gives CDR1 SEHNR, CDR2 FQNEAQ (reference sequence). CDR3 in DNA: TGTGCCAGCAGCTTAGTAGAGCTTCTGAACACAGATACGCAGTATTTT. Its translation is CASSLVELLNTDTQYF.

The chain joins TRBV4-3 to TRBJ2-7; 11 positions match TRBD2. V gave up 0 bases and J gave up 3 bases; unmatched junction bases: 7. Looked up from germline, CDR1 is LGHNA and CDR2 is YSLEER. CDR3 length: 17 amino acids. CDR3 region: CASSQDLLAGGFYEQYF. The CDR3 DNA sequence: TGCGCCAGCAGCCAAGATTTGCTAGCGGGGGGTTTCTACGAGCAGTACTTC.

The chain links TRBV28 to TRBJ2-7; 13 positions match TRBD2. This CDR3 region has 14 residues. With V trimmed by 6 bases and J by 7 bases, 6 bases remained unmatched. Germline CDR1 MDHEN, CDR2 SYDVKM. For the CDR3, the DNA is TGTGCCAGCAGAAGACTAGCGGGGGGAGGGGAGCAGTACTTC. This gives the protein CASRRLAGGGEQYF.

This clone was seen only once. The J gene is TRBJ1-2, the V gene TRBV10-3; no definite D call. Germline CDR1 reads ENHRY; CDR2 reads SYGVKD. The CDR3 is 14 residues long. V lost 4 bases and J lost 0, with 9 bases in between. The DNA of the CDR3 is TGTGCCATCAGTGCTGGGCCAGCTAACTATGGCTACACCTTC. The encoded protein is CAISAGPANYGYTF.

This sequence joins TRBV19 and TRBJ2-5, with D maybe TRBD1 (6 bases). CDR3 size: 14 residues. Trimming cost V 6 bases and J 2 bases, with 13 bases left between them. Germline V gene sequence: CDR1 LNHDA, CDR2 SQIVND (reference sequence). In DNA, the CDR3 is TGTGCCAGTAGGGACAGCTTTGTTCAAGAGACCCAGTACTTC. Translating it yields CASRDSFVQETQYF.

This chain uses TRBV4-2 with TRBJ2-7; 7 bases fit TRBD1. V trimming: 1 base; J trimming: 6 bases; junction bases outside the gene matches: 3. This CDR3 has 13 amino acids. Germline-derived CDR1 and CDR2 are LGHNA and YNFKEQ. CDR3 region: CASSQAYRGEQYF. The CDR3 DNA is TGTGCCAGCAGCCAAGCCTACAGGGGCGAGCAGTACTTC.

The table lists this clone with a few counts. The chain links TRBV28 to TRBJ2-6; D might be TRBD1 (5 bases). Deletions cut 4 bases from V and 0 bases from J, with 13 bases between. This CDR3 is built from 17 residues. Germline-derived CDR1 and CDR2 are MDHEN and SYDVKM. The CDR3 region has the DNA TGTGCCAGCAGTTCTCCCGACAGTCACTCTGGGGCCAACGTCCTGACTTTC. Protein: CASSSPDSHSGANVLTF.

The chain joins TRBV6-1 to TRBJ1-1; D is unresolved. V gave up 1 base and J gave up 1 base, with 10 bases separating them. This CDR3 is 15 amino acids long. Germline V gene sequence: CDR1 MNHNS, CDR2 SASEGT. In nucleotides, the CDR3 is TGTGCCAGCAGTGAAGTGATGGGAGCGAACACTGAAGCTTTCTTT. Amino acid sequence: CASSEVMGANTEAFF.

The genes are TRBV6-5 and TRBJ2-3; D is ambiguous. The CDR3 covers 13 residues. CDR1 MNHEY and CDR2 SVGAGI come from the germline V gene. The germline V and J ends were trimmed by 4 bases and 6 bases, with 11 bases remaining between them. CDR3 loop: CASSSPVGDTQYF. CDR3 bases: TGTGCCAGCAGTTCCCCGGTGGGCGATACGCAGTATTTT.

This rearrangement joins TRBV6-1 to TRBJ2-7, with a weak D call TRBD2 (6 bases). Germline CDR1 reads MNHNS; CDR2 reads SASEGT. The CDR3 contains 15 residues. V was cut by 3 bases and J by 3 bases, with 15 bases left in between. The CDR3 loop reads CASSDRGLGDYEQYF. DNA of the CDR3: TGTGCCAGCAGTGATAGGGGACTCGGAGACTACGAGCAGTACTTC.

In regard to this clone: Mismatch with germline at one junction end may stem from a read error. The chain employs TRBV29-1 and TRBJ2-4; 7 bases agree with TRBD1. There are 14 residues in the CDR3. Germline values: CDR1 SQVTM, CDR2 ANQGSEA. The CDR3 nucleotides read TGCAGCGCTATAAGACAGGGTCGCAAAAACAGTCAGTACTTC. Residues: CSAIRQGRKNSQYF.

This clone was seen only once. This chain links TRBV27 with TRBJ2-2; D may be TRBD2 (6 bases). Trimming took off 5 bases at V and 5 bases at J, with 18 bases between the two ends. Germline V gene sequence: CDR1 MNHEY, CDR2 SMNVEV (reference sequence). The CDR3 contains 16 residues. CDR3 amino acids: CASSGGWRIGTGELFF. The CDR3 DNA follows: TGTGCCAGCAGTGGGGGGTGGCGAATTGGGACCGGGGAGCTGTTTTTT.

This chain links TRBV6-5 with TRBJ2-1; 10 nucleotides line up with TRBD1. This CDR3 is built from 15 residues. The ends lost 5 bases at V and 5 bases at J; junction bases unmatched: 6. Germline V gene lookup returns CDR1 MNHEY and CDR2 SVGAGI. The CDR3: CASSPGTGANNEQFF. The CDR3 DNA is TGTGCCAGCAGTCCCGGGACAGGGGCCAACAATGAGCAGTTCTTC.

V is TRBV19 and J is TRBJ2-1; TRBD2 matches at 8 bases. CDR3 length: 12 residues. CDR1 is LNHDA and CDR2 is SQIVND in the germline V gene (reference sequence). V dropped 7 bases and J dropped 8; count of bases not matched to a gene: 4. The CDR3 region is CASKSGRYEQFF. In DNA, the CDR3 is TGTGCCAGTAAGAGCGGGAGATATGAGCAGTTCTTC. Looking up the rest from reference TRBV19 and TRBJ2-1 gives the full variable domain: DGGITQSPKYLFRKEGQNVTLSCEQNLNHDAMYWYRQDPGQGLRLIYYSQIVNDFQKGDIAEGYSVSREKKESFPLTVTSAQKNPTAFYLCASKSGRYEQFFGPGTRLTVL.

The V gene is TRBV7-6, the J gene TRBJ1-1; no reliable D call. Trimming shortened V by 5 bases and J by 0 bases, and 13 bases separated the two germline ends. CDR1 and CDR2 from the germline V gene are SGHVS and FNYEAQ. The CDR3 covers 15 residues. The CDR3 reads CASSPLRDLNTEAFF. In nucleotides, the CDR3 is TGTGCCAGCAGCCCACTCCGGGATCTGAACACTGAAGCTTTCTTT.

This clone appeared a single time. The chain carries TRBV6-4 and TRBJ1-5; D may be TRBD1 (6 bases). This CDR3 comprises 14 residues. V was clipped by 5 bases and J by 7 bases, with 15 bases between them. Germline CDR1 MRHNA, CDR2 SNTAGT. The chain's CDR3 is CASSYREGGQPQHF. Here the CDR3 DNA reads TGTGCCAGCAGTTACAGGGAAGGTGGGCAGCCCCAGCATTTT.

The V call is TRBV13, the J call TRBJ1-3; the D gene is possibly TRBD1 (6 bases). V was shortened by 5 bases and J by 0 bases, with 14 bases between the two germline ends. Germline CDR1 PRHDT, CDR2 FYEKMQ (reference sequence). The CDR3 sequence is 16 residues long. The CDR3 sequence: CASSLRQAYSGNTIYF. The CDR3 region has the DNA TGTGCCAGCAGCCTACGACAGGCTTACTCTGGAAACACCATATATTTT. The variable domain in full, with the rest retrieved from reference TRBV13 and TRBJ1-3, is AAGVIQSPRHLIKEKRETATLKCYPIPRHDTVYWYQQGPGQDPQFLISFYEKMQSDKGSIPDRFSAQQFSDYHSELNMSSLELGDSALYFCASSLRQAYSGNTIYFGEGSWLTVV.

This chain links TRBV7-9 with TRBJ1-6; D ambiguous. Per germline, CDR1 SEHNR and CDR2 FQNEAQ (reference sequence). The CDR3 extends over 14 amino acids. The V and J ends lost 1 base and 1 base respectively, with 2 bases between them. CDR3 region: CASSLVSYNSPLHF. The CDR3 DNA sequence: TGTGCCAGCAGCTTAGTATCCTATAATTCACCCCTCCACTTT. The entire variable domain, with the rest obtained from reference TRBV7-9 and TRBJ1-6, is as follows: DTGVSQNPRHKITKRGQNVTFRCDPISEHNRLYWYRQTLGQGPEFLTYFQNEAQLEKSRLLSDRFSAERPKGSFSTLEIQRTEQGDSAMYLCASSLVSYNSPLHFGNGTRLTVT.

The chain carries TRBV6-6 and TRBJ1-1, with D unclear. The germline V gene encodes CDR1 MNHNY and CDR2 SVGAGI (reference sequence). This CDR3 has 14 amino acids. The ends were cut back, 3 bases at V and 1 base at J, with 9 bases in the middle. The CDR3 loop is CASSYQRGNTEAFF. The DNA of the CDR3 is TGTGCCAGCAGTTATCAGCGAGGGAACACTGAAGCTTTCTTT.

The rearrangement uses TRBV29-1 and TRBJ2-7, with 9 positions matching TRBD2. The germline V gene encodes CDR1 SQVTM and CDR2 ANQGSEA. The CDR3 sequence is 13 residues long. V dropped 5 bases and J dropped 5; count of bases not matched to a gene: 7. The CDR3 DNA reads as TGCAGCGTTCGGCAGCGGGAGGCCGACGAGCAGTACTTC. Amino acids: CSVRQREADEQYF.

The V and J genes are TRBV7-9 and TRBJ2-4; 8 nucleotides match TRBD2. Trimming at V came to 2 bases and at J to 0 bases, leaving 3 bases not matched to a gene. This CDR3 region has 16 residues. Per germline, CDR1 SEHNR and CDR2 FQNEAQ (reference sequence). CDR3 nucleotide sequence: TGTGCCAGCAGCTTATCTAGCGGGCTAGCCAAAAACATTCAGTACTTC. Translation: CASSLSSGLAKNIQYF.

A note on this clone: An end of the junction differs from the germline gene, which may be a read error. V usage is TRBV4-1 and J usage is TRBJ1-5, with D unresolved. Per germline, CDR1 MGHRA and CDR2 YSYEKL. CDR3 length equals 15 residues. The CDR3, as DNA: TGCGCCAGCAGCCAATTTGGGCAGAGCAACCAGCCCCAGCATTTT. Translation: CASSQFGQSNQPQHF.

The count of this clone is one. J is TRBJ2-1 and V is TRBV5-1; 8 nucleotides line up with TRBD1. CDR1 and CDR2 from the germline V gene are SGHRS and YFSETQ. The CDR3 consists of 12 residues. V lost 5 bases to trimming and J lost 5 bases; unmatched junction nucleotides: 0. The CDR3 sequence: CASRTGDNEQFF. The DNA for the CDR3 is TGCGCCAGCAGGACAGGGGACAATGAGCAGTTCTTC.